This T cell receptor (beta chain) was sequenced in a study of cytomegalovirus exposure and HLA in healthy donors. Germline lookup yields CDR1 SGHDT and CDR2 YYEEEE. V lost 0 bases, J lost 0 bases, and 12 bases lay in between. This CDR3 is 16 amino acids long. Primers for the PCR totalled 60 Vbeta and 13 Jbeta. Produced via immunoSEQ multiplex PCR; TCRdb's table is partial and in-frame only. The repertoire holds 150,000 or so clones, with 70% to 85% as singletons. Material for sequencing was PBMCs. This receptor was obtained from a man aged 25 to 40 in good health and CMV-seronegative. The chain couples TRBV5-6 to TRBJ1-1, with D possibly being TRBD1 (5 bases). CDR3 loop: CASSLEPGLMNTEAFF. CDR3 bases: TGTGCCAGCAGCTTGGAACCGGGACTTATGAACACTGAAGCTTTCTTT.